One and the same sample provided the 8 T cell receptor beta chains below, sequenced in a study of shared clonotypes between healthy human individuals. Clones were sequenced by immunoSEQ multiplex PCR, and TCRdb holds only the in-frame ones, with some missing. Among 2 million to 3 million clones, 93% were seen once, and the ten largest hold 0.36%. The specimen was naive CD4+ T cells from PBMCs. Subset: CD45RA+ positively selected. These receptors were obtained from a man younger than 30 in good health. Some clones in this sample may be carry-over from other donors' samples.

Concerning this clone: At one of its ends the junction is not consistent with the germline gene, which may arise from a read error. The rearrangement joins TRBV28 to TRBJ2-7, with D possibly matching TRBD2 (6 bases). The CDR3 has 15 residues. The germline V gene has CDR1 MDHEN and CDR2 SYDVKM. The CDR3 DNA reads TGTGCCGGCAGTTTAGAAGATAGCGGCCGATGGGAGCAGTACTTC. Translating gives CAGSLEDSGRWEQYF.

The chain has TRBV4-1 and TRBJ1-1; 8 bases fit TRBD1. V shed 3 bases and J 1 base; nucleotides not matched to a gene: 7. Germline V CDR1 and CDR2: MGHRA, YSYEKL. The CDR3 has 16 residues. The CDR3 DNA reads TGCGCCAGCAGCCAGGACAGGGTGGGGTGGAACACTGAAGCTTTCTTT. It yields the protein CASSQDRVGWNTEAFF.

This clone was found once. The gene calls are TRBV28 and TRBJ2-1; 12 bases are a match to TRBD2. The germline V gene encodes CDR1 MDHEN and CDR2 SYDVKM. CDR3 length: 15 residues. V trimming: 6 bases; J trimming: 4 bases; junction bases outside the gene matches: 4. CDR3 in amino acids: CASRLAGGWYNEQFF. DNA for the CDR3: TGTGCCAGCAGACTAGCGGGAGGATGGTACAATGAGCAGTTCTTC.

V usage is TRBV5-1 and J usage is TRBJ2-1; D is perhaps TRBD1 (5 bases). The germline V gene has CDR1 SGHRS and CDR2 YFSETQ. This CDR3 has 13 residues. V lost 7 bases, J lost 7 bases, and 15 bases lay in between. CDR3 sequence (DNA): TGCGCCAGCTTTATCCAGGGTGTGAATGAGCAGTTCTTC. Amino acids: CASFIQGVNEQFF. Together with reference TRBV5-1 and TRBJ2-1, the CDR3 gives the full variable domain: KAGVTQTPRYLIKTRGQQVTLSCSPISGHRSVSWYQQTPGQGLQFLFEYFSETQRNKGNFPGRFSGRQFSNSRSEMNVSTLELGDSALYLCASFIQGVNEQFFGPGTRLTVL.

The chain has TRBV30 and TRBJ2-7; 8 bases map to TRBD1. The CDR3 runs 16 residues. Germline CDR1 GTSNPN, CDR2 SVGIG (reference sequence). V was pared by 0 bases and J by 5 bases, with 12 bases of the junction left unmatched. The CDR3, as DNA: TGTGCCTGGAGTGTACGGCGAGGGCAGGGGGCCAACGAGCAGTACTTC. Translated: CAWSVRRGQGANEQYF.

The chain recombines TRBV28 with TRBJ2-7; the D is unclear. There are 18 residues in the CDR3. V was shortened by 3 bases and J by 0 bases, with 21 bases between the two germline ends. Germline CDR1 is MDHEN and CDR2 is SYDVKM. CDR3 nucleotides: TGTGCCAGCAGTTTTAATTACAGTCCAACTTTCTCCTCCTACGAGCAGTACTTC. Amino acid sequence: CASSFNYSPTFSSYEQYF.

V and J are TRBV7-9 and TRBJ1-2; the D is unclear. The CDR3 length is 15 residues. From germline, CDR1 is SEHNR and CDR2 FQNEAQ (reference sequence). The ends were cut back, 6 bases at V and 4 bases at J, with 18 bases in the middle. The CDR3 protein is CASSRVSSQFYGYTF. In DNA, the CDR3 is TGTGCCAGCAGTCGTGTCTCGTCCCAGTTCTATGGCTACACCTTC.

The chain links TRBV9 to TRBJ2-3; D uncertain. The CDR3 loop spans 15 amino acids. CDR1 and CDR2 (germline): SGDLS, YYNGEE. With 0 bases removed from V and 1 base from J, the gap between germline ends came to 9 bases. The CDR3 coding sequence is TGTGCCAGCAGCGTAGGTTATGGGGGCACAGATACGCAGTATTTT. This translates into CASSVGYGGTDTQYF.